This passage covers 23 T cell receptor beta chains from one sample sequenced in a study of shared clonotypes between healthy human individuals. Measured with immunoSEQ multiplex PCR; TCRdb has only the in-frame clones, and not every one. Of 2 million to 3 million clones listed, 93% are singletons. The specimen was naive CD4+ T cells from PBMCs. Subset denoted: CD45RA+ positively selected. These receptors originate from a man between 18 and 35 years old in good health. Some clones in this sample may be carry-over from other donors' samples.

The chain recombines TRBV18 with TRBJ1-2, with D perhaps TRBD1 (5 bases). Looked up from germline, CDR1 is KGHSH and CDR2 is LQKENI. The CDR3 spans 13 residues. The V gene lost 3 bases and the J gene lost 7 bases, with 12 bases spanning the gap. This CDR3 is CASSPIDSSGYTF. For the CDR3, the DNA is TGTGCCAGCTCACCGATTGACAGCTCTGGCTACACCTTC.

The V gene is TRBV27, the J gene TRBJ2-3; D call uncertain. Germline lookup yields CDR1 MNHEY and CDR2 SMNVEV (reference sequence). The CDR3 extends over 12 amino acids. V lost 5 bases and J lost 1, with 4 bases in between. As DNA, the CDR3 is TGTGCCAGCAGTGGGGGCACAGATACGCAGTATTTT. Translated, it gives CASSGGTDTQYF.

V usage is TRBV7-8 and J usage is TRBJ2-2; possibly TRBD1 for D (5 bases). In germline, CDR1 is SGHVS, CDR2 FQNEAQ. The CDR3 spans 16 residues. V was cut by 3 bases and J by 4 bases, with 15 bases left in between. The CDR3 bases are TGTGCCAGCAGCTTGTTTGGGGCTCAGGGCACCGGGGAGCTGTTTTTT. Residues: CASSLFGAQGTGELFF.

V is TRBV28 and J is TRBJ1-1, with D possibly matching TRBD1 (5 bases). Germline V gene lookup returns CDR1 MDHEN and CDR2 SYDVKM. This CDR3 region has 13 residues. V was shortened by 6 bases and J by 6 bases, with 14 bases between the two germline ends. The CDR3 coding sequence is TGTGCCAGCAGCTCAGGGTCTCGGGCTGAAGCTTTCTTT. It codes for CASSSGSRAEAFF.

This clone was counted a single time. The chain is built from TRBV7-2 and TRBJ1-1; D is uncertain. The CDR3 runs to 18 residues. Trimming removed 1 base from V and 1 base from J, with 19 bases in between. Germline V gives CDR1 SGHTA, CDR2 FQGNSA. CDR3 coding DNA: TGTGCCAGCAGCTTAGTCCGCGGGAATAGACTGCAGAACACTGAAGCTTTCTTT. This encodes CASSLVRGNRLQNTEAFF.

The rearrangement uses TRBV7-8 and TRBJ1-4; perhaps TRBD1 as D (6 bases). V gave up 5 bases and J gave up 12 bases, with 19 bases separating them. From germline, CDR1 is SGHVS and CDR2 FQNEAQ. CDR3 length: 14 residues. CDR3 in DNA: TGTGCCAGCAGCCCTACAGGGTCCCCTCTCCAACTGTTTTTT. This sequence encodes CASSPTGSPLQLFF.

Notes on this clone: At the DNA level, this CDR3 is encoded by other sequences in the same sample as well. V usage is TRBV5-1 and J usage is TRBJ2-1; D may be TRBD2 (6 bases). The CDR3 is 15 residues long. Per germline, CDR1 SGHRS and CDR2 YFSETQ. V was cut by 0 bases and J by 7 bases, with 14 bases left in between. The CDR3: CASSLEGGRGNEQFF. The CDR3 DNA follows: TGCGCCAGCAGCTTGGAAGGAGGGCGCGGAAATGAGCAGTTCTTC.

In this sample, this clone turned up a few times. This chain links TRBV5-1 with TRBJ2-7, with 7 bases fitting TRBD2. CDR3 length: 14 amino acids. The germline gives CDR1 SGHRS, CDR2 YFSETQ. Germline trimming cut 4 bases from V and 2 bases from J; bases unmatched to any gene: 6. The DNA for the CDR3 is TGCGCCAGCAGCCCCGCGGGGGATCCCTACGAGCAGTACTTC. It translates to CASSPAGDPYEQYF.

This clone was counted once. This sequence joins TRBV7-9 and TRBJ2-4; 15 bases agree with TRBD2. J lost 8 bases, V lost 5 bases, and 13 bases had no gene match. The germline V gene encodes CDR1 SEHNR and CDR2 FQNEAQ (reference sequence). The CDR3 loop spans 18 amino acids. CDR3 nucleotides: TGTGCCAGCAGCCCGAACCCTGGGACTAGCGGGAGGCTATACATTCAGTACTTC. Protein: CASSPNPGTSGRLYIQYF.

The chain uses TRBV9 and TRBJ2-2; 11 bases align to TRBD2. After removal of 1 base from V and 4 bases from J, the junction contained 3 bases not matched to a gene. Per germline, CDR1 SGDLS and CDR2 YYNGEE. This CDR3 comprises 16 residues. The chain's CDR3 is CASSVTSGSGTGELFF. The DNA of the CDR3 is TGTGCCAGCAGCGTAACTAGCGGGAGTGGCACCGGGGAGCTGTTTTTT. The complete variable domain, with remaining parts taken from reference TRBV9 and TRBJ2-2, reads DSGVTQTPKHLITATGQRVTLRCSPRSGDLSVYWYQQSLDQGLQFLIQYYNGEERAKGNILERFSAQQFPDLHSELNLSSLELGDSALYFCASSVTSGSGTGELFFGEGSRLTVL.

The genes are TRBV7-3 and TRBJ2-3; 7 positions agree with TRBD1. This CDR3 is built from 16 residues. V dropped 2 bases and J dropped 6; count of bases not matched to a gene: 11. Germline CDR1 and CDR2: SGHTA and FQGTGA. This CDR3 reads CASSLVLTGSWDTQYF. The CDR3 DNA sequence: TGTGCCAGCAGCTTAGTCCTGACAGGGAGTTGGGATACGCAGTATTTT.

This chain connects TRBV2 to TRBJ1-5, with unresolved D. CDR3 length equals 11 residues. Germline V gene sequence: CDR1 SNHLY, CDR2 FYNNEI. DNA of the CDR3: TGTGCTCACGGAGATAATCAGCCCCAGCATTTT. Translating it yields CAHGDNQPQHF.

Here the CDR3 reads CSARDLWEQYF. The CDR3 DNA reads as TGCAGTGCTAGAGATCTTTGGGAGCAGTACTTC. The chain combines TRBV20-1 with TRBJ2-7; D gene uncertain. Germline loops: CDR1 DFQATT, CDR2 SNEGSKA (reference sequence). The CDR3 is 11 residues long. V lost 0 bases and J lost 7, with 7 bases in between.

This chain joins TRBV7-3 and TRBJ2-5, with TRBD2 matching over 7 bases. This CDR3 has 15 amino acids. Trimming at V came to 0 bases and at J to 4 bases, leaving 5 bases not matched to a gene. Germline lookup yields CDR1 SGHTA and CDR2 FQGTGA. In DNA, the CDR3 is TGTGCCAGCAGCTTAACTCAGGGAGGGTCAGAGACCCAGTACTTC. Translating it yields CASSLTQGGSETQYF.

The genes are TRBV7-8 and TRBJ1-2, with TRBD1 as a possible D gene (5 bases). Germline values: CDR1 SGHVS, CDR2 FQNEAQ. V lost 1 base, J lost 4 bases, and 13 bases lay in between. The CDR3 extends over 15 amino acids. The CDR3 here is CASSLGGSQAYGYTF. The CDR3 region has the DNA TGTGCCAGCAGCTTAGGTGGTTCACAGGCCTATGGCTACACCTTC.

V and J are TRBV5-4 and TRBJ2-1; 7 nucleotides line up with TRBD2. The V and J ends lost 0 bases and 8 bases, in that order; junction bases with no gene match: 5. Germline V CDR1 and CDR2: SGHNT, YYREEE (reference sequence). This CDR3 spans 14 amino acids. The CDR3, as DNA: TGTGCCAGCAGCTTGGGACTAGCTCTCCATGAGCAGTTCTTC. It translates to CASSLGLALHEQFF.

The J gene is TRBJ1-5, the V gene TRBV6-5; 11 bases line up with TRBD1. The CDR3 has 16 residues. The J segment lost 0 bases and the V segment lost 4 bases, leaving 2 bases of the junction unmatched. The germline gives CDR1 MNHEY, CDR2 SVGAGI. CDR3 loop: CASSWTGGYSNQPQHF. DNA of the CDR3: TGTGCCAGCAGTTGGACAGGGGGCTATAGCAATCAGCCCCAGCATTTT.

The chain combines TRBV5-5 with TRBJ2-7; 8 positions agree with TRBD1. The CDR3 runs 15 residues. V was clipped by 1 base and J by 2 bases; unmatched bases: 5. The germline CDR1 and CDR2 sequences are SGHKS and YYEKEE (reference sequence). As DNA, the CDR3 is TGTGCCAGCAGCTTGTCAGGGGGCGAGACCTACGAGCAGTACTTC. Translated, it gives CASSLSGGETYEQYF.

V usage is TRBV5-4 and J usage is TRBJ2-7, with a possible D match to TRBD2 (5 bases). Per the germline V gene, CDR1 is SGHNT and CDR2 is YYREEE (reference sequence). The CDR3 covers 16 residues. Trimming removed 4 bases at V and 4 bases at J, with 21 bases between. In DNA, the CDR3 is TGTGCCAGCAGCCCCGGCGCCCAAGGGAGTATGTACGAGCAGTACTTC. It codes for CASSPGAQGSMYEQYF.

Only one count was recorded for this clone. The chain carries TRBV7-2 and TRBJ2-6; TRBD2 is a possible D gene (5 bases). The CDR3 is 19 residues long. Germline CDR1 reads SGHTA; CDR2 reads FQGNSA. The V end was cut by 2 bases, the J end by 0 bases, with 17 bases between. DNA of the CDR3: TGTGCCAGCAGCTTATATTCTGGGAGCCTTCCCTCTGGGGCCAACGTCCTGACTTTC. Translation: CASSLYSGSLPSGANVLTF.

The chain combines TRBV6-5 with TRBJ1-5; D call uncertain. V gave up 0 bases and J gave up 12 bases, with 12 bases separating them. The CDR3 loop spans 13 amino acids. The germline CDR1 and CDR2 sequences are MNHEY and SVGAGI. The CDR3 DNA is TGTGCCAGCAGTTACTCGATCCTGGGTCTCCAGCATTTT. As protein: CASSYSILGLQHF.

This chain joins TRBV11-3 and TRBJ2-7; 15 bases map to TRBD2. The CDR3 has 13 amino acids. Germline loops: CDR1 SGHNT, CDR2 YENEEA. Trimming at V came to 8 bases and at J to 5 bases, leaving 1 base not matched to a gene. DNA for the CDR3: TGTGCCAGCGGACTAGCGGGAGGGAACGAGCAGTACTTC. Encoded protein: CASGLAGGNEQYF.

Worth noting for this clone: This sample includes further DNA sequences coding for the same CDR3. J is TRBJ1-2 and V is TRBV5-6; tentative D call: TRBD1 (6 bases). From germline, CDR1 is SGHDT and CDR2 YYEEEE. V dropped 4 bases and J dropped 4 bases, with 8 bases sitting between them. The CDR3 has 12 residues. Here the CDR3 DNA reads TGTGCCAGCAGCCGGGGGGCCTATGGCTACACCTTC. Translated, it gives CASSRGAYGYTF.